Included here is one TCR beta chain sequence, with context. Many counts were recorded for this clonotype. Which antigen it targets is not known. Per-nucleotide qualities are absent, and no much larger clonotype sits a single base away. Ophthalmopathy patients were characterized by moderately to severely active disease, a Clinical Activity Score of at least 3, a NOSPECS grade of at least 4, and a disease duration under 3 months. Anyone with other autoimmune diseases, uncontrolled infections, pregnancy or lactation was excluded from the study. Clinical symptoms, serum thyroxine, TRAb, thyroid ultrasound and orbital computed tomography formed the basis of the diagnosis. PBMCs were isolated from roughly 10 ml of fresh peripheral blood by Ficoll-Paque density gradient centrifugation. Trizol reagent was used to extract the total RNA, and its quality was then checked on an Agilent 2100 Bioanalyzer. This record belongs to a study of Graves' ophthalmopathy and Graves' hyperthyroidism (dated by TCRdb to the late 2010s). Notes on the research overall: Peripheral blood samples were taken at the time of initial diagnosis, before any treatment was given. For independent validation, a separate cohort was made up of some 18 hyperthyroidism patients plus 17 patients who later progressed from hyperthyroidism to ophthalmopathy. In total, 120 to 150 blood samples were TCR-sequenced: 40 to 45 ophthalmopathy, roughly 77 hyperthyroidism and some 17 hyperthyroidism-to-ophthalmopathy patients. The roughly 90 discovery patients were divided at random into training and test sets in a 7:3 ratio. To explore V-J signatures that distinguish ophthalmopathy from hyperthyroidism, a discovery set of about a hundred patients was enrolled, made up of 40 to 45 with ophthalmopathy and roughly 57 with stable hyperthyroidism. TCR beta repertoire signatures were used to distinguish Graves' ophthalmopathy from Graves' hyperthyroidism and to predict progression to ophthalmopathy. T-cell repertoires of thyroid tissue and blood were compared in over 5 hyperthyroidism patients. After sampling, hyperthyroidism patients received methimazole starting at 30 mg daily, and ophthalmopathy patients received high-dose intravenous methylprednisolone. Beyond this particular receptor, the publication reports: Most expanded thyroid clonotypes with a frequency above 0.001 also appeared in blood, which suggests that blood repertoires may reflect the immune response in the thyroid. Sample size was not predetermined statistically, and investigators were not blinded to group allocation. In validation, the model predicted ophthalmopathy progression with about 71% sensitivity and 72% to 80% specificity; roughly 11 predicted patients were CT-confirmed with GO in a median of around 6 months. In cross-validation, the 13-signature model distinguished ophthalmopathy from stable hyperthyroidism with 87.88% sensitivity and around 81% specificity, while in the test set the corresponding values were 80% and 75%.

Per the germline V gene, SGHAT is the CDR1 and FQNNGV is the CDR2. The CDR3 contains 14 residues, cysteine and phenylalanine counted. Left in the record is the CDR3 DNA by itself, 42 bases read in frame from the first base. Deletion took 0 bases off V and 8 bases off J, with a span of 13 bases between the germline ends. For repertoire sequencing, the TCR beta CDR3 regions were amplified from RNA transcripts. HTBI primers and the Qiagen OneStep RT-PCR kit were used in a first-round RT-PCR, which was followed by a second-round multiplex PCR, size selection and purification. The libraries underwent paired-end sequencing with 100 bp reads on an Illumina HiSeq2000. The paper's data handling went like this. SOAPnuke was used for read processing, and reads with adapters, uncalled bases, a mean Phred below 15, or no exact constant-primer or identifier match were discarded. COPE v1.2.5 was used to merge the high-quality paired reads. Unique nucleotide sequences were defined as clonotypes and aligned to IMGT TRB V, D and J references using MiTCR v1.1. Analysis was restricted to V-J combinations with a frequency above 0.0001, which covered about 99% of repertoires. A TCR clonal expansion and chaos score per V-J combination was defined as the ratio of F50 clonal expansion to chaos observed in the TCRdist matrix. Welch's t-statistics and random forest were used to reduce features to approximately 13 V-J combinations, which were fed into a naive Bayes classifier. Thyroid-blood repertoire similarity was quantified with the Morisita-Horn index. Clones were called with MiXCR by TCRdb after fastp trimmed the public reads at Q25, and only in-frame beta chains were retained. Identical CDR3 protein sequences are pooled into one entry, listed with their most common genes and DNA. It is TCRdb's table, rather than the study itself, that gives the V and J calls and clone size. Counted in this sample were over 150,000 distinct CDR3 sequences; roughly two fifths of them appeared once. The leading ten clones occupy about 6% of the sample.

The origin of this receptor is a woman between 35 and 50 years old with Graves' ophthalmopathy. Donor details come from another sample of the same person, matched by shared clones. The sample taken for sequencing was peripheral blood. This chain is built from TRBV11-2 and TRBJ1-2; the D gene is unclear. In nucleotides, the sequence is TGTGCCAGCAGCTTAGAAGGTCGGGGATCAGGCTACACCTTC. Its protein is CASSLEGRGSGYTF.